The clone carrying this TCR beta chain appeared a few times. Germline V CDR1 and CDR2: SGHRS, YFSETQ. This CDR3 has 13 amino acids. V lost 0 bases to trimming and J lost 10 bases, with 8 bases between them. The sample is drawn from a study of cytomegalovirus exposure and HLA in healthy donors. 60 Vbeta and 13 Jbeta primers were used in PCR. Libraries were prepared by immunoSEQ multiplex PCR; TCRdb keeps only in-frame clonotypes and omits some of them. Of under 250,000 clones listed, about 75% are singletons. Sequencing used PBMCs. This clonotype was obtained from a male donor in good health and CMV-seronegative. This chain joins TRBV5-1 and TRBJ1-6; maybe TRBD1 (6 bases). The CDR3 region is CASSLEGESPLHF. The DNA of the CDR3 is TGCGCCAGCAGCTTGGAGGGGGAGTCACCCCTCCACTTT.